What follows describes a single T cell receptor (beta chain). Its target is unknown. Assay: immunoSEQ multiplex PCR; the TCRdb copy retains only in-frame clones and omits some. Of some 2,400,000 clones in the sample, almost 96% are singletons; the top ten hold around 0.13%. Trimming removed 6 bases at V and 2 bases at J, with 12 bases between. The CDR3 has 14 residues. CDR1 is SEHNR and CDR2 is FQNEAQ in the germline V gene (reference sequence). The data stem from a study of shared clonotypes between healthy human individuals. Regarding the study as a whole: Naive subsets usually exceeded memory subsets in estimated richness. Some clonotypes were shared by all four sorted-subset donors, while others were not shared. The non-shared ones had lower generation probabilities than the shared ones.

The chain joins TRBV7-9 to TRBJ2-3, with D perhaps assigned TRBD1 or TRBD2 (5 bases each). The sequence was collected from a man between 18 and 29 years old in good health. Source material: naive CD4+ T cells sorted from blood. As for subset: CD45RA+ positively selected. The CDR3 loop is CASRPAGTTDTQYF. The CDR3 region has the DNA TGTGCCAGCAGACCAGCCGGGACCACAGATACGCAGTATTTT. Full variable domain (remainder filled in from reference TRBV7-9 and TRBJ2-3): DTGVSQNPRHKITKRGQNVTFRCDPISEHNRLYWYRQTLGQGPEFLTYFQNEAQLEKSRLLSDRFSAERPKGSFSTLEIQRTEQGDSAMYLCASRPAGTTDTQYFGPGTRLTVL.